Each of the 26 T cell receptor beta chains below was sequenced from the same sample in a study of technical replicates of blood from a few donors. The data were produced by immunoSEQ multiplex PCR, yet TCRdb's version contains in-frame clones alone and is incomplete. The table shows over 80,000 clones, with approximately 96% occurring only once. The material sequenced was T cells isolated from PBMCs. Receptors were obtained from a human donor in good health.

This chain joins TRBV5-1 and TRBJ2-1; D is unresolved. CDR3 length: 14 residues. Germline assignment: CDR1 SGHRS and CDR2 YFSETQ. V lost 1 base and J 9 bases, leaving 14 bases between the germline ends. CDR3 sequence (DNA): TGCGCCAGCAGCTTGATAGGCAAGGAGAGTGAGCAGTTCTTC. Encoded protein: CASSLIGKESEQFF.

The gene calls are TRBV19 and TRBJ2-7; no reliable D call. The germline CDR1 and CDR2 sequences are LNHDA and SQIVND (reference sequence). The CDR3 has 13 residues. With 3 bases removed from V and 1 base from J, the gap between germline ends came to 7 bases. CDR3 protein: CASSMFRSYEQYF. In nucleotides, the CDR3 is TGTGCCAGTAGTATGTTCAGGTCCTACGAGCAGTACTTC.

This chain uses TRBV4-1 with TRBJ1-5; D ambiguous. V dropped 0 bases and J dropped 0 bases, with 9 bases sitting between them. The germline V gene has CDR1 MGHRA and CDR2 YSYEKL. The CDR3 is made up of 16 amino acids. CDR3 bases: TGCGCCAGCAGCCAAGATCACGGGGATAGCAATCAGCCCCAGCATTTT. Protein sequence: CASSQDHGDSNQPQHF.

This chain links TRBV5-1 with TRBJ1-3; no definite D call. V lost 0 bases to trimming and J lost 1 base, with 8 bases between them. The germline V gene has CDR1 SGHRS and CDR2 YFSETQ. The length of the CDR3 is 15 residues. The CDR3 nucleotides read TGCGCCAGCAGCTTGGCGGGGAGTTCTGGAAACACCATATATTTT. This translates into CASSLAGSSGNTIYF.

The J gene is TRBJ1-2, the V gene TRBV7-8; 7 bases map to TRBD1. The CDR3 consists of 15 residues. V was clipped by 2 bases and J by 4 bases; unmatched bases: 7. Germline V gene sequence: CDR1 SGHVS, CDR2 FQNEAQ. CDR3 in amino acids: CASSLQTGLGYGYTF. The DNA of the CDR3 is TGTGCCAGCAGCTTACAGACAGGGCTGGGCTATGGCTACACCTTC.

The table lists this clone with a count of one. The chain employs TRBV18 and TRBJ2-5; TRBD1 matches 7 bases. The germline gives CDR1 KGHSH, CDR2 LQKENI. Unmatched junction bases numbered 9, after V lost 4 bases and J lost 4 bases. The CDR3 is made up of 15 amino acids. DNA of the CDR3: TGTGCCAGCTCACACAAAGACAGGGTAGGAGAGACCCAGTACTTC. This sequence encodes CASSHKDRVGETQYF.

The V and J genes are TRBV27 and TRBJ2-3, with D perhaps TRBD2 (5 bases). This CDR3 has 13 residues. In germline, CDR1 is MNHEY, CDR2 SMNVEV (reference sequence). Trimming pared 3 bases from V and 6 bases from J, leaving 10 bases between. CDR3 sequence reads: CASSFSRGDTQYF. CDR3 sequence (DNA): TGTGCCAGCAGTTTCTCCCGAGGGGATACGCAGTATTTT.

This clone was found once. V is TRBV6-6 and J is TRBJ2-5; 8 bases are a match to TRBD2. The CDR3 consists of 14 residues. With 8 bases clipped from V and 3 bases from J, the junction kept 8 bases outside the gene matches. Per germline, CDR1 MNHNY and CDR2 SVGAGI (reference sequence). The DNA of the CDR3 is TGTGCCAGCTCTTTTTTAGCGGGAAAAGAGACCCAGTACTTC. This codes for CASSFLAGKETQYF.

The chain uses TRBV2 and TRBJ1-4, with 10 bases aligning to TRBD1. This CDR3 region has 15 residues. Germline loops: CDR1 SNHLY, CDR2 FYNNEI. Unmatched junction bases numbered 9, after V lost 6 bases and J lost 8 bases. CDR3 DNA: TGTGCCAGCAGGACTAGACAGGGGGCAGGAGAAAAACTGTTTTTT. This codes for CASRTRQGAGEKLFF.

The CDR3 here is CARDRGNTIYF. The CDR3 DNA reads as TGTGCCAGGGACAGGGGAAACACCATATATTTT. J is TRBJ1-3 and V is TRBV30, with 8 bases that match TRBD1. Germline V gene sequence: CDR1 GTSNPN, CDR2 SVGIG (reference sequence). V trimming: 8 bases; J trimming: 4 bases; junction bases outside the gene matches: 1. CDR3 length equals 11 residues.

This chain joins TRBV10-3 and TRBJ1-5; D gene uncertain. V was pared by 2 bases and J by 6 bases, with 8 bases between. Per germline, CDR1 ENHRY and CDR2 SYGVKD. The CDR3 extends over 13 amino acids. CDR3 sequence (DNA): TGTGCCATCAGTGAGGACGGGAGTCAGCCCCAGCATTTT. Translated, it gives CAISEDGSQPQHF.

The chain employs TRBV2 and TRBJ2-5, with TRBD2 matching over 14 bases. From germline, CDR1 is SNHLY and CDR2 FYNNEI. The CDR3 runs 15 residues. J lost 5 bases, V lost 6 bases, and 5 bases had no gene match. The CDR3 bases are TGTGCCAGCAGCGGACTAGCGGGAGGAAGGGAGACCCAGTACTTC. This codes for CASSGLAGGRETQYF.

V and J are TRBV19 and TRBJ2-1; a weak D match, TRBD1 (5 bases). Germline lookup yields CDR1 LNHDA and CDR2 SQIVND (reference sequence). The CDR3 has 16 residues. V was pared by 0 bases and J by 4 bases, with 13 bases between. The CDR3 DNA reads TGTGCCAGTAGTATAGAGGGCAGGGTTGGATACAATGAGCAGTTCTTC. It encodes CASSIEGRVGYNEQFF.

The CDR3 nucleotides are TGTGCCAGCAGCCAAGTCGGGAGCTTCTACGAGCAGTACTTC. It codes for CASSQVGSFYEQYF. The J gene is TRBJ2-7, the V gene TRBV14; D possibly corresponds to TRBD2 (6 bases). V was cut by 1 base and J by 3 bases, with 10 bases left in between. CDR3 length equals 14 residues. Germline V gives CDR1 SGHDN, CDR2 FVKESK.

The chain has TRBV18 and TRBJ2-2; 10 nucleotides agree with TRBD1. Unmatched junction bases numbered 5, after V lost 3 bases and J lost 4 bases. Germline CDR1 is KGHSH and CDR2 is LQKENI. The CDR3 covers 16 residues. This CDR3 reads CASSPYGTGATGELFF. The DNA of the CDR3 is TGTGCCAGCTCACCGTACGGGACAGGGGCCACCGGGGAGCTGTTTTTT.

The CDR3 DNA reads as TGTGCCAGCAGCTTTAGTGGGGGACACGGCACCGGGGAGCTGTTTTTT. It codes for CASSFSGGHGTGELFF. The V gene is TRBV11-2, the J gene TRBJ2-2, with D maybe TRBD1 (6 bases). From germline, CDR1 is SGHAT and CDR2 FQNNGV. V lost 3 bases and J lost 4, with 15 bases in between. The CDR3 has 16 amino acids.

V and J are TRBV5-1 and TRBJ1-1; 7 bases are shared with TRBD1. J was trimmed by 0 bases and V by 4 bases; bases with no gene match: 9. This CDR3 has 16 amino acids. The V gene's germline CDR1 is SGHRS and CDR2 YFSETQ. This CDR3 reads CASSRPYRGLNTEAFF. The CDR3 DNA reads as TGCGCCAGCAGCCGCCCGTACAGGGGATTGAACACTGAAGCTTTCTTT.

This clone was found once. V and J are TRBV9 and TRBJ2-1; possibly TRBD2 for D (6 bases). V was pared by 3 bases and J by 6 bases, with 16 bases between. Germline CDR1 reads SGDLS; CDR2 reads YYNGEE. The CDR3 consists of 15 residues. CDR3: CASSAMGGAGNEQFF. In nucleotides, the CDR3 is TGTGCCAGCAGCGCCATGGGGGGAGCGGGCAATGAGCAGTTCTTC.

The V gene is TRBV6-4, the J gene TRBJ2-3; D remains unclear. The ends were cut back, 0 bases at V and 10 bases at J, with 11 bases in the middle. The CDR3 is 13 residues long. Germline assignment: CDR1 MRHNA and CDR2 SNTAGT. As DNA, the CDR3 is TGTGCCAGCAGTGACTCCGAGAGAGAGGCGCAGTATTTT. Protein product: CASSDSEREAQYF.

The chain has TRBV7-2 and TRBJ1-2; 8 positions agree with TRBD1. The CDR3 length is 14 residues. Germline CDR1 and CDR2: SGHTA and FQGNSA. Losses at the gene ends were 2 bases for V and 4 bases for J; bases not matched to a gene: 3. CDR3 sequence (DNA): TGTGCCAGCAGCTTATCGGACAGGGTCTATGGCTACACCTTC. It translates to CASSLSDRVYGYTF.

This rearrangement joins TRBV7-9 to TRBJ2-7; D perhaps matches TRBD1 (7 bases). This CDR3 region has 15 residues. The germline V gene encodes CDR1 SEHNR and CDR2 FQNEAQ (reference sequence). Trimming cost V 8 bases and J 6 bases, with 23 bases left between them. The CDR3 loop reads CASRDSSGVESEQYF. The CDR3 region has the DNA TGTGCCAGCCGGGACAGTTCGGGGGTGGAGAGCGAGCAGTACTTC.

The rearrangement links TRBV6-1 to TRBJ2-3, with D possibly matching TRBD2 (5 bases). This CDR3 region has 14 residues. CDR1 is MNHNS and CDR2 is SASEGT in the germline V gene. V lost 8 bases, J lost 0 bases, and 12 bases lay in between. DNA for the CDR3: TGTGCCAGCCGAGCGGTCGTTAGCACAGATACGCAGTATTTT. Protein product: CASRAVVSTDTQYF.

V is TRBV5-1 and J is TRBJ2-3; 7 positions agree with TRBD1. The CDR3 has 14 residues. The V gene end was trimmed by 2 bases and the J gene end by 5 bases; junction bases not matched to a gene: 5. The germline CDR1 and CDR2 sequences are SGHRS and YFSETQ. This chain's CDR3 is CASSFKGAEDTQYF. The CDR3 DNA follows: TGCGCCAGCAGCTTTAAGGGGGCTGAAGATACGCAGTATTTT.

This clone was detected only a few times. The CDR3 region is CASRRDMGQPQHF. The CDR3 bases are TGTGCCAGCAGGAGGGACATGGGACAGCCCCAGCATTTT. This chain uses TRBV6-1 with TRBJ1-5, with D possibly TRBD1 on 6 matching bases. V dropped 6 bases and J dropped 7 bases, with 13 bases sitting between them. The CDR3 sequence is 13 residues long. The V gene's germline CDR1 is MNHNS and CDR2 SASEGT.

The J gene is TRBJ1-5, the V gene TRBV6-1; D remains unclear. V dropped 1 base and J dropped 4 bases, with 11 bases sitting between them. Germline V gives CDR1 MNHNS, CDR2 SASEGT. The CDR3 spans 15 residues. CDR3 DNA: TGTGCCAGCAGTGAAGGGGCGAGTATTAATCAGCCCCAGCATTTT. It encodes CASSEGASINQPQHF.

The rearrangement uses TRBV19 and TRBJ2-3; TRBD2 agrees at 11 bases. Germline CDR1 reads LNHDA; CDR2 reads SQIVND (reference sequence). The CDR3 has 16 residues. The V segment lost 5 bases and the J segment 4 bases; nucleotides outside the gene matches: 8. Written as DNA, the CDR3 is TGTGCCAGTAGTCCCCGCCTAGCGGGAGGACCAGATACGCAGTATTTT. As protein: CASSPRLAGGPDTQYF.